Here is one TCR beta chain with its context. The data originate from a study of blood T cell repertoires in COVID-19. As for the study in general: PBMCs, B-cell-depleted T cells, or T cells provided the cDNA or gDNA that made up the material.

Across about two dozen US areas, participants ranged in age from roughly 18 to 95 years. Donors were grouped by their self-reported clinical history. Among Cohort 3 donors, those recovered had two negative PCRs, clearance, or symptom resolution. CDR3 size: 17 residues. The V gene lost 2 bases and the J gene lost 4 bases, with 20 bases spanning the gap. Germline-derived CDR1 and CDR2 are LNHDA and SQIVND (reference sequence). The protocol was immunoSEQ multiplex PCR, while the TCRdb copy is restricted to in-frame clones and leaves out a portion. The repertoire holds almost 250,000 clones, with about 89% as singletons.

This TCR derives from a woman younger than 45 who had recovered from COVID-19. The chain employs TRBV19 and TRBJ1-2; D perhaps matches TRBD1 (5 bases). Sample: PBMCs or T cells enriched from blood (not recorded which). CDR3 region: CASSISPSAGLSYGYTF. The CDR3 coding sequence is TGTGCCAGTAGTATAAGCCCCTCGGCAGGGTTAAGCTATGGCTACACCTTC.